These 30 T cell receptor beta chains share one sample of origin, sequenced in a study of beta chain features in type 1 diabetes. cDNA synthesis used the whole RNA isolate, giving expressed TCRB sequences. Libraries were prepared by immunoSEQ multiplex PCR; TCRdb keeps only in-frame clonotypes and omits some of them. The table records roughly 250,000 clones, about 9.3% of them present only once. The sample was naive CD4+ T cells from blood. These receptor sequences come from a woman aged 18-35 years in good health.

This clone was recorded a few times. The CDR3 loop is CASSQSLAGNTGELFF. CDR3 nucleotides: TGTGCCAGCAGCCAGTCACTAGCGGGTAACACCGGGGAGCTGTTTTTT. The gene calls are TRBV4-2 and TRBJ2-2; 9 bases are a match to TRBD2. The CDR3 spans 16 residues. V lost 3 bases and J lost 2; bases outside the gene matches: 4. Looked up from germline, CDR1 is LGHNA and CDR2 is YNFKEQ.

The chain carries TRBV5-1 and TRBJ1-2; D possibly corresponds to TRBD1 (6 bases). CDR1 is SGHRS, CDR2 YFSETQ, per germline. Trimming took 1 base from V and 2 from J, leaving 9 bases between them. The length of the CDR3 is 14 residues. The CDR3 loop is CASSLSQGNYGYTF. The DNA of the CDR3 is TGCGCCAGCAGCTTGTCCCAGGGGAACTATGGCTACACCTTC.

This clone has more than one count but fewer than ten. This chain uses TRBV5-1 with TRBJ2-3, with 10 bases fitting TRBD1. This CDR3 region has 15 residues. Losses at the gene ends were 3 bases for V and 6 bases for J; bases not matched to a gene: 7. In germline, CDR1 is SGHRS, CDR2 YFSETQ. The CDR3 bases are TGCGCCAGCAGCTCACCGGGACAGGGGTCCGATACGCAGTATTTT. This sequence encodes CASSSPGQGSDTQYF.

The chain is built from TRBV5-1 and TRBJ1-2; 10 positions agree with TRBD1. Germline V CDR1 and CDR2: SGHRS, YFSETQ. Trimming took 1 base from V and 4 from J; bases not matched to a gene: 4. The CDR3 loop spans 15 amino acids. The CDR3 region is CASSLWGQGTYGYTF. The CDR3 DNA sequence: TGCGCCAGCAGCTTGTGGGGACAGGGGACCTATGGCTACACCTTC.

V is TRBV5-4 and J is TRBJ2-7; 9 bases align to TRBD1. This CDR3 is 14 amino acids long. Germline values: CDR1 SGHNT, CDR2 YYREEE (reference sequence). Trimming took 4 bases from V and 2 from J; bases not matched to a gene: 4. The CDR3 loop is CASSRQGEAYEQYF. The CDR3 region has the DNA TGTGCCAGCAGCCGACAGGGGGAAGCCTACGAGCAGTACTTC.

This clone was detected only a few times. This chain connects TRBV7-9 to TRBJ2-3; D is ambiguous. CDR3 length equals 15 residues. Germline V gene lookup returns CDR1 SEHNR and CDR2 FQNEAQ (reference sequence). The V end lost 5 bases, the J end lost 2 bases, and 14 bases lay between the germline ends. The CDR3 DNA reads as TGTGCCAGCAGCCATAGAGGCCCGGCCACAGATACGCAGTATTTT. It translates to CASSHRGPATDTQYF.

This clone was detected only a few times. This chain joins TRBV6-5 and TRBJ1-1, with TRBD1 identical over 10 bases. V was pared by 6 bases and J by 2 bases, with 6 bases of the junction left unmatched. Germline CDR1 reads MNHEY; CDR2 reads SVGAGI. CDR3 size: 15 residues. The chain's CDR3 is CASRQDRGINTEAFF. In DNA, the CDR3 is TGTGCCAGCAGGCAGGACAGGGGGATCAACACTGAAGCTTTCTTT.

This clone was observed at least ten times. V is TRBV7-3 and J is TRBJ2-2; D possibly corresponds to TRBD1 (6 bases). Between the trimmed V and J ends, which lost 5 bases and 6 bases, there was a span of 10 bases. The V gene's germline CDR1 is SGHTA and CDR2 FQGTGA. This CDR3 has 13 residues. CDR3 region: CASSPPGAGELFF. The CDR3 DNA reads as TGTGCCAGCAGCCCCCCAGGGGCCGGGGAGCTGTTTTTT.

A few counts support this clone. This chain joins TRBV19 and TRBJ1-1; the D gene is possibly TRBD1 (5 bases). Germline values: CDR1 LNHDA, CDR2 SQIVND (reference sequence). Trimming stripped 5 bases from V and 6 bases from J, with 22 bases between. This CDR3 contains 16 residues. The CDR3 sequence is CASSPPQPWQGAEAFF. The CDR3, as DNA: TGTGCCAGTAGTCCACCACAACCCTGGCAGGGCGCTGAAGCTTTCTTT.

The V and J genes are TRBV19 and TRBJ2-7; TRBD2 aligns across 9 bases. The CDR3 consists of 13 residues. The V gene's germline CDR1 is LNHDA and CDR2 SQIVND (reference sequence). J was trimmed by 0 bases and V by 8 bases; bases with no gene match: 2. The CDR3 DNA is TGTGCCAGTGGAGCGGGAGGCTCCTACGAGCAGTACTTC. Translation: CASGAGGSYEQYF.

This clone has a handful of counts. The chain recombines TRBV19 with TRBJ1-2; 7 bases match TRBD1. With 5 bases clipped from V and 0 bases from J, the junction kept 3 bases outside the gene matches. CDR3 size: 14 residues. Germline CDR1 and CDR2: LNHDA and SQIVND (reference sequence). The CDR3 spells CASSFDRANYGYTF. DNA of the CDR3: TGTGCCAGTAGTTTCGACAGGGCTAACTATGGCTACACCTTC.

This clone was detected a few times. The V gene is TRBV10-2, the J gene TRBJ1-2; D remains ambiguous. The germline CDR1 and CDR2 sequences are WSHSY and SAAADI. The CDR3 sequence is 14 residues long. V was cut by 4 bases and J by 4 bases, with 13 bases left in between. The CDR3 coding sequence is TGCGCCAGCAGTGTCGGTTTTGATGGCTATGGCTACACCTTC. It translates to CASSVGFDGYGYTF.

The rearrangement joins TRBV19 to TRBJ1-2; 7 nucleotides agree with TRBD1. Losses at the gene ends were 3 bases for V and 4 bases for J; bases not matched to a gene: 11. CDR3 length: 16 residues. Germline V CDR1 and CDR2: LNHDA, SQIVND (reference sequence). CDR3 loop: CASSMLTGTATYGYTF. CDR3 DNA sequence: TGTGCCAGTAGTATGCTGACCGGGACAGCTACCTATGGCTACACCTTC.

This clone has a handful of counts. The genes are TRBV5-1 and TRBJ2-7; D is possibly TRBD1 (6 bases). Trimming left V 4 bases short and J 2 bases short, with 13 bases between. Looked up from germline, CDR1 is SGHRS and CDR2 is YFSETQ. This CDR3 has 14 amino acids. In DNA, the CDR3 is TGCGCCAGCAGCGCAGACAGGAGAACCTACGAGCAGTACTTC. It specifies CASSADRRTYEQYF.

This clone was seen a few times. CDR3 loop: CASSLDLRRYGLFYGYTF. In DNA form, the CDR3 reads TGTGCCAGCAGCTTAGACTTACGCCGTTATGGTCTATTCTATGGCTACACCTTC. This chain joins TRBV11-3 and TRBJ1-2; D remains ambiguous. Trimming cost V 0 bases and J 4 bases, with 21 bases left between them. CDR1 is SGHNT and CDR2 is YENEEA in the germline V gene. This CDR3 contains 18 residues.

This clone has just a few counts. The genes are TRBV5-1 and TRBJ2-3; possibly TRBD2 for D (5 bases). CDR3 length: 13 amino acids. Germline-derived CDR1 and CDR2 are SGHRS and YFSETQ. V was cut by 7 bases and J by 5 bases, with 14 bases left in between. CDR3 residues: CASRPPGIDTQYF. The CDR3 DNA reads as TGCGCCAGCCGCCCCCCGGGGATAGATACGCAGTATTTT.

A few counts support this clone. The gene calls are TRBV7-9 and TRBJ2-5; 7 positions match TRBD2. CDR3 size: 14 residues. After removal of 5 bases from V and 2 bases from J, the junction contained 5 bases not matched to a gene. The V gene's germline CDR1 is SEHNR and CDR2 FQNEAQ (reference sequence). CDR3 sequence: CASSPQGGQETQYF. The CDR3 DNA reads TGTGCCAGCAGCCCGCAGGGAGGGCAAGAGACCCAGTACTTC.

This clone was counted a few times. V and J are TRBV5-6 and TRBJ2-3; D perhaps matches TRBD1 (6 bases). This CDR3 region has 16 residues. Trimming shortened V by 3 bases and J by 0 bases, and 14 bases separated the two germline ends. Germline V gives CDR1 SGHDT, CDR2 YYEEEE. Here the CDR3 DNA reads TGTGCCAGCAGCTCCTTCGACAGGAGAAGCACAGATACGCAGTATTTT. Translation: CASSSFDRRSTDTQYF.

The J gene is TRBJ2-5, the V gene TRBV6-1; 7 bases line up with TRBD2. Germline V gene lookup returns CDR1 MNHNS and CDR2 SASEGT. With 6 bases clipped from V and 5 bases from J, the junction kept 0 bases outside the gene matches. The CDR3 runs 11 residues. CDR3 region: CASRRGETQYF. DNA of the CDR3: TGTGCCAGCAGGCGGGGGGAGACCCAGTACTTC.

In this sample, this clone turned up a few times. This chain links TRBV9 with TRBJ2-2, with TRBD1 as a possible D gene (5 bases). V shed 0 bases and J shed 5 bases, with 20 bases lying between them. Germline CDR1 and CDR2: SGDLS and YYNGEE. This CDR3 is built from 18 residues. The CDR3 bases are TGTGCCAGCAGCGTAGCGATTTCGACAGCTGGAACGACCGGGGAGCTGTTTTTT. This encodes CASSVAISTAGTTGELFF.

The chain joins TRBV19 to TRBJ2-7, with TRBD1 identical over 8 bases. This CDR3 spans 15 amino acids. Germline trimming cut 5 bases from V and 5 bases from J; bases unmatched to any gene: 11. CDR1 and CDR2 from the germline V gene are LNHDA and SQIVND (reference sequence). The CDR3 is CASSAAGTGANEQYF. The CDR3 region has the DNA TGTGCCAGTAGTGCAGCCGGGACAGGAGCAAACGAGCAGTACTTC.

This clone was found many times. The chain recombines TRBV29-1 with TRBJ2-1; 7 nucleotides align to TRBD1. There are 13 residues in the CDR3. V gave up 7 bases and J gave up 0 bases; unmatched junction bases: 3. CDR1 is SQVTM, CDR2 ANQGSEA, per germline. DNA of the CDR3: TGCAGCGCTGGGACAGTCTCCTACAATGAGCAGTTCTTC. The encoded protein is CSAGTVSYNEQFF.

This clone has ten or more counts. The rearrangement links TRBV30 to TRBJ2-3; a possible D gene is TRBD1 (6 bases). Germline V gene sequence: CDR1 GTSNPN, CDR2 SVGIG (reference sequence). The V and J ends lost 3 bases and 0 bases respectively, with 10 bases between them. The CDR3 covers 14 residues. DNA of the CDR3: TGTGCCTGGAGGCAGGGGCCAAGCACAGATACGCAGTATTTT. Protein sequence: CAWRQGPSTDTQYF.

This clone was found a few times. As DNA, the CDR3 is TGTGCCAGCAGTCAGGACGGGGTCTCGGGGACCCAGTACTTC. Protein product: CASSQDGVSGTQYF. The rearrangement joins TRBV5-4 to TRBJ2-5, with D possibly being TRBD2 (5 bases). The V gene's germline CDR1 is SGHNT and CDR2 YYREEE (reference sequence). The CDR3 is 14 residues long. V was trimmed by 5 bases and J by 7 bases, leaving 18 bases between them.

The chain carries TRBV18 and TRBJ2-3; D perhaps matches TRBD1 (6 bases). The CDR3 totals 16 residues. Per the germline V gene, CDR1 is KGHSH and CDR2 is LQKENI. V was pared by 2 bases and J by 4 bases, with 16 bases between. The CDR3 DNA sequence: TGTGCCAGCTCACCAAGGGTCGGGGCAGGGGCAGATACGCAGTATTTT. It is translated as CASSPRVGAGADTQYF. Full variable domain (missing parts from reference TRBV18 and TRBJ2-3): NAGVMQNPRHLVRRRGQEARLRCSPMKGHSHVYWYRQLPEEGLKFMVYLQKENIIDESGMPKERFSAEFPKEGPSILRIQQVVRGDSAAYFCASSPRVGAGADTQYFGPGTRLTVL.

CDR3 residues: CASSQLPGSGELFF. CDR3 nucleotide sequence: TGTGCCAGCAGCCAACTTCCAGGGTCCGGGGAGCTGTTTTTT. The V gene is TRBV9, the J gene TRBJ2-2; TRBD1 might be the D (5 bases). Per germline, CDR1 SGDLS and CDR2 YYNGEE. The CDR3 sequence is 14 residues long. V lost 4 bases, J lost 6 bases, and 13 bases lay in between.

The chain carries TRBV6-1 and TRBJ2-1, with D maybe TRBD2 (5 bases). CDR1 is MNHNS, CDR2 SASEGT, per germline. This CDR3 spans 16 amino acids. V gave up 4 bases and J gave up 4 bases, with 17 bases separating them. The chain's CDR3 is CASSVSKGEVYNEQFF. In nucleotides, the CDR3 is TGTGCCAGCAGTGTGTCAAAGGGAGAAGTTTACAATGAGCAGTTCTTC.

The chain has TRBV5-4 and TRBJ2-1; 7 bases match TRBD1. With 4 bases clipped from V and 5 bases from J, the junction kept 9 bases outside the gene matches. Germline V gene lookup returns CDR1 SGHNT and CDR2 YYREEE (reference sequence). CDR3 length: 15 residues. The CDR3 spells CASSLPDRLNNEQFF. The CDR3 DNA reads TGTGCCAGCAGCCTCCCGGACAGGCTGAACAATGAGCAGTTCTTC.

This clone turned up a few times. This chain uses TRBV29-1 with TRBJ1-1; 11 bases map to TRBD1. The junction had 13 bases not matched to a gene; V was cut back by 1 base and J by 6 bases. The CDR3 has 17 residues. The germline CDR1 and CDR2 sequences are SQVTM and ANQGSEA. CDR3 bases: TGCAGCGTTGAAGGGGATAAATGGACAGGGGGCAAAGCTGAAGCTTTCTTT. Amino acid sequence: CSVEGDKWTGGKAEAFF.

The chain couples TRBV6-1 to TRBJ2-3; 9 bases match TRBD1. Germline CDR1 and CDR2: MNHNS and SASEGT. Losses at the gene ends were 6 bases for V and 5 bases for J; bases not matched to a gene: 9. There are 15 residues in the CDR3. In DNA, the CDR3 is TGTGCCAGCAGCGACGTCCCGGGACAGGGAGATACGCAGTATTTT. Translation: CASSDVPGQGDTQYF.